This is a list of T cell receptor beta chains from one sample in a study of cytomegalovirus exposure and HLA in healthy donors. Sequenced by immunoSEQ multiplex PCR; TCRdb stores in-frame clones only, minus some. The repertoire includes roughly 130,000 clones, 75% to 85% of them detected once, and roughly 2% sits in the top ten. Source material: PBMCs. These receptors originate from a man between 18 and 29 years old in good health and CMV-seronegative. Each CDR3 is given with its conserved first and last residue. A D gene is named only where the DNA matches it firmly. Rows give clone size only sometimes, using once, few, many, or a class for an expanded clone.

v_gene	j_gene	d_gene	abundance	CDR3aa	CDR3nt
TRBV28	TRBJ2-1	.	.	CASSRTGVRSSYNEQFF	TGTGCCAGCAGCCGAACCGGGGTACGAAGCTCCTACAATGAGCAGTTCTTC
TRBV5-1	TRBJ2-1	TRBD2	.	CASTTTAGVSYNEQFF	TGCGCCAGCACCACTACAGCGGGAGTGTCCTACAATGAGCAGTTCTTC
TRBV7-9	TRBJ1-5	.	.	CASSLAVAGQPQHF	TGTGCCAGCAGCTTAGCAGTCGCTGGCCAGCCCCAGCATTTT
TRBV5-4	TRBJ2-3	TRBD1	.	CASSNRGDTDTQYF	TGTGCCAGCAGCAACAGGGGGGATACAGATACGCAGTATTTT
TRBV18	TRBJ2-7	.	.	CASSPRRREQYF	TGTGCCAGCTCACCACGGAGAAGAGAGCAGTACTTC
TRBV5-1	TRBJ1-3	.	once	CASSLARASGNTIYF	TGCGCCAGCAGCTTGGCCAGGGCTTCTGGAAACACCATATATTTT
TRBV28	TRBJ1-5	.	once	CASRNQGSYSNQPQHF	TGTGCCAGCAGAAATCAGGGTTCTTATAGCAATCAGCCCCAGCATTTT
TRBV18	TRBJ2-7	TRBD2	.	CASSTSGLRSYEQYF	TGTGCCAGCTCAACTAGCGGGTTACGCTCCTACGAGCAGTACTTC
TRBV7-7	TRBJ2-1	TRBD2	.	CASSLLPSGGFNEQFF	TGTGCCAGCAGCTTATTGCCTAGCGGGGGTTTCAATGAGCAGTTCTTC
TRBV4-2	TRBJ1-1	.	few	CASSRHQENTEAFF	TGTGCCAGCAGCCGACACCAGGAGAACACTGAAGCTTTCTTT
TRBV19	TRBJ1-5	TRBD1	.	CASSIPGQANQPQHF	TGTGCCAGTAGTATCCCGGGACAGGCAAATCAGCCCCAGCATTTT
TRBV6-1	TRBJ2-3	TRBD2	.	CASSEFAVAGTDTQYF	TGTGCCAGCAGTGAATTCGCGGTAGCGGGGACAGATACGCAGTATTTT
TRBV7-9	TRBJ1-2	.	.	CASSRPLMAGRINYGYTF	TGTGCCAGCAGCCGACCTCTGATGGCAGGGCGAATAAACTATGGCTACACCTTC
TRBV4-2	TRBJ2-5	.	few	CASSQDQGTQYF	TGTGCCAGCAGCCAAGATCAGGGGACCCAGTACTTC
TRBV20-1	TRBJ2-7	.	.	CSARAGEQYF	TGCAGTGCTAGAGCGGGCGAGCAGTACTTC
TRBV7-8	TRBJ1-1	.	.	CASSPCGGGGGTEAFF	TGTGCCAGCAGCCCCTGTGGGGGGGGTGGGGGGACTGAAGCTTTCTTT
TRBV6-6	TRBJ2-1	.	once	CASSYGPGSEQFF	TGTGCCAGCAGTTATGGTCCCGGGTCTGAGCAGTTCTTC
TRBV25-1	TRBJ2-1	TRBD2	.	CASSDGSGLEYNEQFF	TGTGCCAGCAGTGACGGCTCGGGACTAGAATACAATGAGCAGTTCTTC
TRBV9	TRBJ1-4	.	.	CASSGGGEKLFF	TGTGCCAGCAGCGGCGGAGGGGAAAAACTGTTTTTT
TRBV4-2	TRBJ1-5	.	.	CASSQARSSNQPQHF	TGTGCCAGCAGCCAAGCTCGGTCGAGCAATCAGCCCCAGCATTTT
TRBV29-1	TRBJ2-5	TRBD1	.	CSAIQPQGAQYF	TGCAGCGCGATTCAACCCCAGGGGGCCCAGTACTTC
TRBV4-2	TRBJ1-1	.	.	CASSQEGSGKDTEAFF	TGTGCCAGCAGCCAAGAGGGGTCAGGGAAGGACACTGAAGCTTTCTTT
TRBV6-5	TRBJ1-5	TRBD1	.	CASSYGEGQGWQPQHF	TGTGCCAGCAGTTACGGGGAAGGACAGGGATGGCAGCCCCAGCATTTT
TRBV30	TRBJ2-5	.	.	CAWSQRRQETQYF	TGTGCCTGGAGTCAAAGGAGGCAAGAGACCCAGTACTTC
TRBV5-4	TRBJ2-3	TRBD2	.	CASTFYPSGAGVADTQYF	TGTGCCAGCACCTTCTACCCGTCCGGAGCGGGAGTGGCAGATACGCAGTATTTT
TRBV4-1	TRBJ1-5	.	.	CASSQEFGDQPQHF	TGCGCCAGCAGCCAAGAATTCGGTGATCAGCCCCAGCATTTT
TRBV5-4	TRBJ1-1	TRBD1	few	CASSSIYRGGGTEAFF	TGTGCCAGCAGCTCTATTTACAGGGGAGGAGGGACTGAAGCTTTCTTT
TRBV5-1	TRBJ2-1	TRBD2	.	CASSPLAGGSNEQFF	TGCGCCAGCAGCCCCCTAGCGGGAGGCAGCAATGAGCAGTTCTTC
TRBV10-3	TRBJ2-1	TRBD2	.	CAIRRGLAGGSGNEQFF	TGTGCCATCAGGCGCGGACTAGCGGGAGGATCCGGCAATGAGCAGTTCTTC
TRBV25-1	TRBJ2-2	TRBD2	.	CVSSTPSGRAGELFF	TGTGTCAGCAGTACCCCTAGCGGGAGGGCCGGGGAGCTGTTTTTT
TRBV6-5	TRBJ1-3	.	.	CASSESRRGNTIYF	TGTGCCAGCAGTGAAAGTCGGAGGGGAAACACCATATATTTT
TRBV19	TRBJ2-1	TRBD2	.	CASIRTSGGYNEQFF	TGTGCCAGTATCAGAACTAGCGGGGGATACAATGAGCAGTTCTTC
TRBV5-4	TRBJ2-1	TRBD1	few	CASSLAAGQGYNEQFF	TGTGCCAGCAGCTTGGCTGCGGGACAGGGCTACAATGAGCAGTTCTTC
TRBV19	TRBJ2-2	.	few	CASSIPGGGWYMNTGELFF	TGTGCCAGTAGTATACCCGGGGGAGGTTGGTACATGAACACCGGGGAGCTGTTTTTT
TRBV21-1	TRBJ2-7	.	.	CASSNWTPSSYEQYF	TGTGCCAGCAGCAACTGGACACCGAGCTCCTACGAGCAGTACTTC
TRBV11-3	TRBJ2-3	TRBD2	.	CASSRAGSSTDTQYF	TGTGCCAGCAGTCGAGCGGGATCAAGCACAGATACGCAGTATTTT
TRBV29-1	TRBJ1-2	.	once	CSGRLNYGYTF	TGCAGCGGGAGGCTTAACTATGGCTACACCTTC
TRBV7-8	TRBJ1-1	TRBD1	.	CASSSRTGVKAFF	TGTGCCAGCAGCTCGAGGACAGGGGTAAAAGCTTTCTTT
TRBV15	TRBJ2-3	TRBD2	.	CATGREGTDTQYF	TGTGCCACCGGAAGGGAGGGAACAGATACGCAGTATTTT
TRBV5-5	TRBJ2-5	.	once	CASSMERETQYF	TGTGCCAGCAGCATGGAGCGGGAGACCCAGTACTTC
TRBV27	TRBJ2-1	.	.	CASSLKGRETFYNEQFF	TGTGCCAGCAGTTTAAAGGGTCGGGAAACCTTCTACAATGAGCAGTTCTTC
TRBV18	TRBJ2-5	.	.	CASSGRETQYF	TGTGCCAGCTCAGGGAGGGAGACCCAGTACTTC
TRBV29-1	TRBJ2-7	.	.	CSVTTGTGLYEQYF	TGCAGCGTGACGACCGGGACGGGACTCTACGAGCAGTACTTC
TRBV7-2	TRBJ2-3	TRBD2	.	CASSLVGLAGIFTDTQYF	TGTGCCAGCAGCTTAGTAGGGCTAGCGGGGATTTTCACAGATACGCAGTATTTT
TRBV6-5	TRBJ2-7	TRBD1	.	CASSYSIVTGRSEQYF	TGTGCCAGCAGTTACTCGATTGTGACAGGGCGCTCCGAGCAGTACTTC
TRBV10-3	TRBJ1-5	.	.	CAIKQGSNQPQHF	TGTGCCATCAAGCAGGGGAGCAATCAGCCCCAGCATTTT